This T cell receptor beta chain was sequenced during a study of blood T cell repertoires in COVID-19. The V gene's germline CDR1 is SGHDT and CDR2 YYEEEE. The CDR3 is made up of 14 amino acids. Trimming left V 2 bases short and J 4 bases short, with 10 bases between. TCRdb keeps only in-frame clones here, not all; method: immunoSEQ multiplex PCR. The table has a few hundred thousand clones, nearly 90% seen once. Participants reported their clinical history, and cohort assignment relied on those reports. The sequencing sample was made of PBMCs or T cells enriched from blood (not recorded which). The sequence was collected from a woman aged 25 to 45 who had recovered from COVID-19. The chain is built from TRBV5-6 and TRBJ1-3, with a weak D call TRBD1 (5 bases). The CDR3 region is CASSFGQGGNTIYF. CDR3 DNA sequence: TGTGCCAGCAGCTTTGGGCAGGGCGGAAACACCATATATTTT.